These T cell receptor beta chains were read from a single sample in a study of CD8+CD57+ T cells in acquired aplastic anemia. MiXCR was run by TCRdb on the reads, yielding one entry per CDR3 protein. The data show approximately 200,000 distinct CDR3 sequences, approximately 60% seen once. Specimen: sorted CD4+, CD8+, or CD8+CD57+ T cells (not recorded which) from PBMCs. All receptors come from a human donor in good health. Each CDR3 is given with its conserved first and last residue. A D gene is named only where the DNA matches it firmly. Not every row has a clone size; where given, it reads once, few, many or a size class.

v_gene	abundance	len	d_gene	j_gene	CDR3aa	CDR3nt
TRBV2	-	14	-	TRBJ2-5	CASSLIEGQETQYF	TGTGCCAGCAGCCTCATAGAGGGCCAAGAGACCCAGTACTTC
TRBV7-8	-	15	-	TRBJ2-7	CASSSPPRGSYGQYF	TGTGCCAGCAGCTCCCCACCGAGGGGTTCCTACGGGCAGTACTTC
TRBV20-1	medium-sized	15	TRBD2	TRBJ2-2	CSARASGDAVGELFF	TGCAGTGCTAGAGCCAGCGGGGACGCGGTCGGGGAGCTGTTTTTT
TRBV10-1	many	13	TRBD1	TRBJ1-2	CASSDRTGVGYTF	TGCGCCAGCAGTGACCGGACAGGGGTTGGCTACACCTTC
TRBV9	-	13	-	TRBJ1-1	CASSVSGGQRAFF	TGTGCCAGCAGCGTATCTGGGGGGCAGCGAGCTTTCTTT
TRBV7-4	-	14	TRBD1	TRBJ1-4	CASSYTGAGEKLFF	TGTGCCAGCAGCTACACAGGGGCGGGGGAAAAACTGTTTTTT
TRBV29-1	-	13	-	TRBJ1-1	CSVRSRENTEAFF	TGCAGCGTGAGGTCCAGGGAGAACACTGAAGCTTTCTTT
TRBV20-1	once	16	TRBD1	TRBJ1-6	CSAKDRGISYNSPLNF	TGCAGTGCAAAGGACAGGGGAATCTCCTATAATTCACCCCTCAACTTC
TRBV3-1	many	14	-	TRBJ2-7	CASSQDITSYEQYF	TGTGCCAGCAGCCAAGATATCACCAGCTACGAGCAGTACTTC
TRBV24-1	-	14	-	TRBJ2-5	CATSDSGGAGTQYF	TGTGCCACCAGTGACTCGGGCGGAGCAGGGACCCAGTACTTC
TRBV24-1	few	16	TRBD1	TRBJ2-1	CATSVGGTGSRNEQFF	TGTGCCACCAGTGTGGGCGGGACAGGGTCGCGCAATGAGCAGTTCTTC
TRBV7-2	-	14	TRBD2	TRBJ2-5	CASSLGVGTSGLYF	TGTGCCAGCAGCCTCGGAGTGGGGACTAGCGGCTTGTACTTC
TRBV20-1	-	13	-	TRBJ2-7	CSARTGDPYEQYF	TGCAGTGCTAGGACGGGAGATCCCTACGAGCAGTACTTC
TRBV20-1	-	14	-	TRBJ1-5	CSARDASGYQPQHF	TGCAGTGCTAGAGATGCGTCGGGGTATCAGCCCCAGCATTTT
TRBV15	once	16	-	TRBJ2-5	CATSSIRGGMQETQYF	TGTGCCACCAGCAGCATTCGGGGCGGGATGCAAGAGACCCAGTACTTC
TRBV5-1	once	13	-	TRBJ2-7	CASSLGGQYEQYF	TGCGCCAGCAGCTTGGGAGGACAGTACGAGCAGTACTTC
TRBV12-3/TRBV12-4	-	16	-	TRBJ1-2	CASSLTVGANNYGYTF	TGTGCCAGCAGTCTTACCGTTGGGGCAAACAACTATGGCTACACCTTC
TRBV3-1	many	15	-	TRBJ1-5	CASSQDFGSNQPQHF	TGTGCCAGCAGCCAAGACTTCGGAAGCAATCAGCCCCAGCATTTT
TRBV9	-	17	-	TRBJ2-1	CASSGLGGDSSYNEQFF	TGTGCCAGCAGCGGACTGGGAGGGGACAGCTCCTACAATGAGCAGTTCTTC
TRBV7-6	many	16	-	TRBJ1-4	CASSSPIGQPNEKLFF	TGTGCCAGCAGCTCTCCTATCGGGCAGCCTAATGAAAAACTGTTTTTT
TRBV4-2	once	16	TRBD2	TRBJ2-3	CASSETSGRSTDTQYF	TGTGCCAGCAGCGAAACTAGCGGGCGCTCCACAGATACGCAGTATTTT
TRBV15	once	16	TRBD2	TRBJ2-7	CATSSSFLAGAHEQYF	TGTGCCACCAGCAGCTCCTTTCTAGCGGGGGCCCACGAGCAGTACTTC
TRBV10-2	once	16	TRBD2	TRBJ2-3	CASSAGTSGGADTQYF	TGCGCCAGCAGTGCCGGGACTAGCGGGGGGGCAGATACGCAGTATTTT
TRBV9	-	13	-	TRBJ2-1	CASSVASHNEQFF	TGTGCCAGCAGCGTAGCTAGCCACAATGAGCAGTTCTTC
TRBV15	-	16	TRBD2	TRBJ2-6	CATSTWEGGGANVLTF	TGTGCCACCAGCACCTGGGAGGGAGGTGGGGCCAACGTCCTGACTTTC
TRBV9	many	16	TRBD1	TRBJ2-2	CASSGRQGAHGGELFF	TGTGCCAGCAGCGGGCGACAGGGGGCGCACGGCGGGGAGCTGTTTTTT
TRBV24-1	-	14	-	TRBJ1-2	CATSDLSRTYGYTF	TGTGCCACCAGTGATTTGTCCAGAACCTATGGCTACACCTTC
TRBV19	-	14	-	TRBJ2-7	CASSIERNSYEQYF	TGTGCCAGTAGTATTGAGCGCAACTCCTACGAGCAGTACTTC
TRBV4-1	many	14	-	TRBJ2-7	CASSGRGPRTEQYF	TGCGCCAGCAGCGGGAGGGGGCCCCGCACCGAGCAGTACTTC
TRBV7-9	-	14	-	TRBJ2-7	CANSPPGNSYGQYF	TGTGCCAACAGCCCCCCGGGCAACTCCTACGGGCAGTACTTC
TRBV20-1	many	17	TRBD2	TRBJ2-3	CSARDSNSGRLTDTQYF	TGCAGTGCTAGGGATTCGAATAGCGGGAGATTGACAGATACGCAGTATTTT
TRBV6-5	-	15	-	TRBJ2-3	CASSHLRGGTDTQYF	TGTGCCAGCAGCCACCTGCGAGGGGGCACAGATACGCAGTATTTT
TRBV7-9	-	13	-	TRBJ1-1	CASSSGWRTEAFF	TGTGCCAGCAGCTCCGGTTGGAGGACTGAAGCTTTCTTT
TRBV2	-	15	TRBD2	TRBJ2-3	CASKETSGSIDTQYF	TGTGCCAGCAAAGAGACTAGCGGGAGCATAGATACGCAGTATTTT
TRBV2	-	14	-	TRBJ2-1	CASSTGGGRDEQFF	TGTGCCAGCAGTACAGGAGGGGGCAGGGATGAGCAGTTCTTC
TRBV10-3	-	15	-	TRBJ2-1	CAISASRGGGNEQFF	TGTGCCATCAGTGCTAGTAGGGGGGGCGGCAATGAGCAGTTCTTC
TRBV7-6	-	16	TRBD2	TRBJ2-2	CASSPLTSGRAGELFF	TGTGCCAGCAGCCCCCTTACTAGCGGGAGGGCCGGGGAGCTGTTTTTT
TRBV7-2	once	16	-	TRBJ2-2	CASSLNGGPNTGELFF	TGTGCCAGCAGCTTAAACGGGGGGCCGAACACCGGGGAGCTGTTTTTT
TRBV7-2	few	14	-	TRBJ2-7	CASDQGGGVYEQYF	TGTGCCAGCGATCAGGGGGGCGGAGTCTACGAGCAGTACTTC
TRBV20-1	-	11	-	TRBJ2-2	CSAAGSGELFF	TGCAGTGCTGCGGGGTCTGGGGAGCTGTTTTTT
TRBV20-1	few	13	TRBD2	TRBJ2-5	CSAIAGGVETQYF	TGCAGTGCCATAGCGGGGGGCGTAGAGACCCAGTACTTC
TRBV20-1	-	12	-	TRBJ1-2	CSAGQPNYGYTF	TGCAGTGCTGGGCAGCCAAACTATGGCTACACCTTC
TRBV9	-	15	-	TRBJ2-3	CASSVTSQGTDTQYF	TGTGCCAGCAGCGTGACGTCGCAGGGCACAGATACGCAGTATTTT
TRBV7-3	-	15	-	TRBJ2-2	CASSLLGDRTGELFF	TGTGCCAGCAGCTTACTAGGGGATCGCACCGGGGAGCTGTTTTTT
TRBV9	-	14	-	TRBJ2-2	CASSVGRETGELFF	TGTGCCAGCAGCGTGGGCAGGGAAACCGGGGAGCTGTTTTTT
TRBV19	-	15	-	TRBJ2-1	CASSVDRLNYNEQFF	TGTGCCAGTAGTGTAGACAGGCTGAACTACAATGAGCAGTTCTTC
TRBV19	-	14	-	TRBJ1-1	CASRHPSMNTEAFF	TGTGCCAGTAGACATCCCAGTATGAACACTGAAGCTTTCTTT
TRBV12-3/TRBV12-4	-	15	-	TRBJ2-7	CAISEPGQGSYEQYF	TGTGCCATCAGTGAGCCGGGGCAGGGCTCCTACGAGCAGTACTTC
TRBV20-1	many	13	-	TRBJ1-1	CSASVWGGTEAFF	TGCAGTGCTAGTGTTTGGGGTGGGACTGAAGCTTTCTTT
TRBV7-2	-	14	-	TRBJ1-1	CASSPGSANTEAFF	TGTGCCAGCAGCCCGGGGTCTGCGAACACTGAAGCTTTCTTT
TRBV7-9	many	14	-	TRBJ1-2	CASSSRGDIVSYTF	TGTGCCAGCAGCTCAAGGGGGGACATTGTTAGCTACACCTTC